This paragraph covers one T cell receptor (beta chain) sequence. This specimen belongs to a study of blood T cell repertoires in COVID-19. About the study: Acute and convalescent COVID-19 specimens originated in the United States, Italy and Spain. Nucleic acid was either cDNA or gDNA, and it came from T cells, B-cell-depleted T cells, or PBMCs.

Per the original methods: The assay estimated nucleated cells by amplifying reference gene primers. Using immunoSEQ multiplex PCR, the repertoire was profiled, and TCRdb retains in-frame clones only, with some absent. V, J and clone size are taken as reported in that table, and D and trimming were inferred from the DNA itself. The sample shows roughly 150,000 clones, around nine tenths of them seen only once. V shed 0 bases and J 0 bases; nucleotides not matched to a gene: 10. The germline gives CDR1 LGHDT, CDR2 YNNKEL (reference sequence). The CDR3 has 19 residues. The sequenced sample was peripheral blood. This sequence was found in a man aged 45-65 years who had recovered from COVID-19. This chain connects TRBV3-1 (or the pseudogene TRBV3-2) to TRBJ2-1, with TRBD2 identical over 8 bases. The CDR3 DNA reads as TGTGCCAGCAGCCAAGAATTGTGGCGGGGGGACCTCTCCTACAATGAGCAGTTCTTC. This translates into CASSQELWRGDLSYNEQFF.